These T cell receptor beta chains were read from a single sample in a study of T cell responses to AZD1222 COVID-19 vaccine. The protocol was immunoSEQ multiplex PCR, while the TCRdb copy is restricted to in-frame clones and leaves out a portion. Of about 100,000 clones in the sample, 85% to 90% were seen once. Sequences were derived from peripheral blood, sampled on day 0 of AZD1222 vaccination. The receptors derive from an adult in good health. Both conserved end residues are trimmed from each CDR3. Fields, in order: J gene, V gene, CDR3 protein.

j_gene: TRBJ1-4
v_gene: TRBV3-1/TRBV3-2
CDR3aa: ASRRGDEKLF

j_gene: TRBJ1-1
v_gene: TRBV11-3
CDR3aa: ASSLLLWGRVNTEAF

j_gene: TRBJ1-6
v_gene: TRBV14
CDR3aa: ASSLRADTGSPLH

j_gene: TRBJ1-1
v_gene: TRBV4-1
CDR3aa: ASSPNTGSLPEAF

j_gene: TRBJ2-3
v_gene: TRBV5-1
CDR3aa: ASSQLATARTDTQY

j_gene: TRBJ1-1
v_gene: TRBV13
CDR3aa: ASSLTGVGTEAF

j_gene: TRBJ2-6
v_gene: TRBV28
CDR3aa: ASSLPGQGLSGANVLT

j_gene: TRBJ2-5
v_gene: TRBV15
CDR3aa: ATSQYQETQY

j_gene: TRBJ2-5
v_gene: TRBV28
CDR3aa: ASTGGALETQY

j_gene: TRBJ2-5
v_gene: TRBV5-4
CDR3aa: ASSSRGKETQY

j_gene: TRBJ1-1
v_gene: TRBV28
CDR3aa: ASSSGQGNTEAF

j_gene: TRBJ1-4
v_gene: TRBV5-1
CDR3aa: ASSPWTVNEKLF

j_gene: TRBJ2-1
v_gene: TRBV27
CDR3aa: ASSPRGRGQYNEQF

j_gene: TRBJ2-7
v_gene: TRBV7-9
CDR3aa: ASSRLLNEQY

j_gene: TRBJ2-2
v_gene: TRBV28
CDR3aa: ASSPTGTGNTGELF

j_gene: TRBJ1-4
v_gene: TRBV5-1
CDR3aa: ASSEPGRPNEKLF

j_gene: TRBJ2-5
v_gene: TRBV6-5
CDR3aa: ASNLQGMGETQY

j_gene: TRBJ2-7
v_gene: TRBV6-5
CDR3aa: ASSYGGQGDYEQY

j_gene: TRBJ2-7
v_gene: TRBV6-5
CDR3aa: ASSKDRLTYEQY

j_gene: TRBJ2-2
v_gene: TRBV4-2
CDR3aa: ASSQDGTHTGELF

j_gene: TRBJ1-5
v_gene: TRBV7-8
CDR3aa: ASSSLAVDQPQH

j_gene: TRBJ1-3
v_gene: TRBV18
CDR3aa: ASSADTAGGNTIY

j_gene: TRBJ2-3
v_gene: TRBV6-6
CDR3aa: ASLPGGSDTQY

j_gene: TRBJ1-2
v_gene: TRBV6-5
CDR3aa: ASSPNLRVGYGYT

j_gene: TRBJ2-7
v_gene: TRBV6-5
CDR3aa: ASSTVYEQY

j_gene: TRBJ1-2
v_gene: TRBV4-1
CDR3aa: ASSQEPNYGYT

j_gene: TRBJ2-5
v_gene: TRBV5-1
CDR3aa: ASSSRPTGEETQY

j_gene: TRBJ1-4
v_gene: TRBV28
CDR3aa: ASNRLGATNEKLF

j_gene: TRBJ1-1
v_gene: TRBV6-5
CDR3aa: ASRRDRENTEAF

j_gene: TRBJ2-3
v_gene: TRBV7-9
CDR3aa: ASSFGSGRVADTQY

j_gene: TRBJ2-3
v_gene: TRBV5-1
CDR3aa: ASGERGDSTVDTQY

j_gene: TRBJ2-3
v_gene: TRBV11-2
CDR3aa: ASTPWLANADTQY

j_gene: TRBJ1-2
v_gene: TRBV5-1
CDR3aa: ASRSQTGGSYGYT

j_gene: TRBJ1-1
v_gene: TRBV5-1
CDR3aa: ASSLTGLNTEAF

j_gene: TRBJ2-3
v_gene: TRBV6-5
CDR3aa: ASSSQGNTDTQY

j_gene: TRBJ1-2
v_gene: TRBV28
CDR3aa: ASSPPTGGGYGYT

j_gene: TRBJ2-7
v_gene: TRBV7-9
CDR3aa: ASSLDADRGYEQY

j_gene: TRBJ2-5
v_gene: TRBV5-4
CDR3aa: ASSQTSGLQETQY

j_gene: TRBJ1-4
v_gene: TRBV20-1
CDR3aa: SASQPEGLTNEKLF

j_gene: TRBJ1-5
v_gene: TRBV28
CDR3aa: ASSPQGASQPQH

j_gene: TRBJ2-1
v_gene: TRBV7-7
CDR3aa: ASSPRGSSYNEQF

j_gene: TRBJ2-7
v_gene: TRBV18
CDR3aa: ASSPSPSSYEQY

j_gene: TRBJ2-1
v_gene: TRBV19
CDR3aa: ASSIAGATNYNEQF

j_gene: TRBJ2-7
v_gene: TRBV3-1/TRBV3-2
CDR3aa: ASSPDGGSYEQY

j_gene: TRBJ1-5
v_gene: TRBV30
CDR3aa: AWSAEQGDQPQH

j_gene: TRBJ1-2
v_gene: TRBV27
CDR3aa: ASSLMKGHSTNYGYT

j_gene: TRBJ2-7
v_gene: TRBV30
CDR3aa: AWGWGFYEQY

j_gene: TRBJ1-2
v_gene: TRBV5-4
CDR3aa: ASSLARTGYGYT

j_gene: TRBJ1-2
v_gene: TRBV29-1
CDR3aa: SVAQTNYGYT

j_gene: TRBJ2-5
v_gene: TRBV5-1
CDR3aa: ASSLVAETQY

j_gene: TRBJ1-1
v_gene: TRBV5-5
CDR3aa: ASSFGEPLNTEAF

j_gene: TRBJ2-1
v_gene: TRBV3-1/TRBV3-2
CDR3aa: ASSLTAENEQF

j_gene: TRBJ1-6
v_gene: TRBV10-3
CDR3aa: AIRPGQGPSPLH

j_gene: TRBJ2-5
v_gene: TRBV11-3
CDR3aa: ASSLEGTGGARETQY

j_gene: TRBJ2-5
v_gene: TRBV5-1
CDR3aa: ASSLGTSGSVETQY

j_gene: TRBJ1-5
v_gene: TRBV28
CDR3aa: ASSLPGQGTQPQH

j_gene: TRBJ2-5
v_gene: TRBV5-1
CDR3aa: ASSSAGGRQETQY

j_gene: TRBJ1-1
v_gene: TRBV11-2
CDR3aa: ASSLVVGLGGLMNTEAF

j_gene: TRBJ1-2
v_gene: TRBV29-1
CDR3aa: SVETGLAYGYT